This T cell receptor (beta chain) was captured in a study of cytomegalovirus exposure and HLA in healthy donors. CDR1 ENHRY and CDR2 SYGVKD come from the germline V gene. V lost 2 bases and J lost 0, with 14 bases in between. There are 16 residues in the CDR3. With 60 Vbeta and 13 Jbeta primers, the PCR was carried out. Data came from immunoSEQ multiplex PCR; TCRdb stores just in-frame clones and leaves some out. The data contain 150,000 to 200,000 clones, roughly 68% of them singletons. The clonotype originates from a woman under 40 in good health and CMV-seronegative. The J gene is TRBJ2-7, the V gene TRBV10-3; D is possibly TRBD1 (6 bases). The source material was PBMCs. The CDR3 region has the DNA TGTGCCATCAGTGAGCCCCCGGCACAGGGCTCCTACGAGCAGTACTTC. Translated: CAISEPPAQGSYEQYF.